Following are 20 T cell receptor beta chains from one sample sequenced in a study of CD4 T cells in relation to SARS-CoV-2 and coronaviruses. TCRdb's copy holds only in-frame clones and misses some; the assay was immunoSEQ multiplex PCR. Among approximately 20,000 clones listed, approximately 80% were seen once. No antigen has been assigned to these receptors. CD4+ T cells from unexposed donors were obtained before the COVID-19 pandemic (2011-2018). CD4+ T cells were isolated from the cells after around 9 days of culture. Material: CD4+ T cells from PBMCs, cultured in vitro. The receptors were sampled from a human donor in good health.

The chain recombines TRBV24-1 with TRBJ1-2, with a possible D match to TRBD1 (6 bases). This CDR3 comprises 12 residues. CDR1 is KGHDR, CDR2 SFDVKD, per germline. The ends were cut back, 4 bases at V and 8 bases at J, with 10 bases in the middle. The CDR3 region has the DNA TGTGCCACCAGTGAGGCGGACAGCGGCTACACCTTC. This translates into CATSEADSGYTF.

The chain has TRBV9 and TRBJ2-5, with D unclear. The V and J ends lost 4 bases and 0 bases respectively, with 7 bases between them. The CDR3 extends over 13 amino acids. The germline gives CDR1 SGDLS, CDR2 YYNGEE. The CDR3 coding sequence is TGTGCCAGCAGCCGGACGGACCAAGAGACCCAGTACTTC. Residues: CASSRTDQETQYF. Looking up the rest from reference TRBV9 and TRBJ2-5 gives the full variable domain: DSGVTQTPKHLITATGQRVTLRCSPRSGDLSVYWYQQSLDQGLQFLIQYYNGEERAKGNILERFSAQQFPDLHSELNLSSLELGDSALYFCASSRTDQETQYFGPGTRLLVL.

The CDR3, as DNA: TGTGCCAGCTCACTGAGGGACAGGGGGTTTGGGGACACTGAAGCTTTCTTT. Translating gives CASSLRDRGFGDTEAFF. The chain combines TRBV18 with TRBJ1-1; 11 bases line up with TRBD1. This CDR3 has 17 residues. The V segment lost 4 bases and the J segment 3 bases; nucleotides outside the gene matches: 10. Germline CDR1 KGHSH, CDR2 LQKENI.

The chain links TRBV2 to TRBJ2-7; maybe TRBD2 (5 bases). This CDR3 has 14 residues. CDR1 SNHLY and CDR2 FYNNEI come from the germline V gene. The V and J ends lost 9 bases and 6 bases respectively, with 21 bases between them. The CDR3, as DNA: TGTGCCAGTAACCCGGGCCCCGGGATCTTCGAGCAGTACTTC. The encoded protein is CASNPGPGIFEQYF. The full variable domain, its missing parts supplied by reference TRBV2 and TRBJ2-7, is EPEVTQTPSHQVTQMGQEVILRCVPISNHLYFYWYRQILGQKVEFLVSFYNNEISEKSEIFDDQFSVERPDGSNFTLKIRSTKLEDSAMYFCASNPGPGIFEQYFGPGTRLTVT.

The V gene is TRBV4-1, the J gene TRBJ1-3; D unresolved. From germline, CDR1 is MGHRA and CDR2 YSYEKL. This CDR3 contains 15 residues. Between the trimmed V and J ends, which lost 4 bases and 0 bases, there was a span of 10 bases. The CDR3 is CASSPPALSGNTIYF. The CDR3 DNA sequence: TGCGCCAGCAGCCCTCCTGCCCTCTCTGGAAACACCATATATTTT.

V is TRBV5-8 and J is TRBJ1-5; no clear D gene. Germline V gene data show CDR1 as SGHTS and CDR2 as YDEGEE. Trimming shortened V by 0 bases and J by 4 bases, and 5 bases separated the two germline ends. This CDR3 comprises 13 residues. CDR3 in DNA: TGTGCCAGCAGCTTGGGGGTTAATCAGCCCCAGCATTTT. This translates into CASSLGVNQPQHF.

The gene calls are TRBV19 and TRBJ1-4, with D perhaps TRBD1 (5 bases). Trimming shortened V by 5 bases and J by 8 bases, and 15 bases separated the two germline ends. CDR3 length equals 14 residues. The germline CDR1 and CDR2 sequences are LNHDA and SQIVND (reference sequence). This chain's CDR3 is CASSPQGTREKLFF. DNA for the CDR3: TGTGCCAGTAGTCCCCAGGGAACACGAGAAAAACTGTTTTTT. Together with reference TRBV19 and TRBJ1-4, the CDR3 gives the full variable domain: DGGITQSPKYLFRKEGQNVTLSCEQNLNHDAMYWYRQDPGQGLRLIYYSQIVNDFQKGDIAEGYSVSREKKESFPLTVTSAQKNPTAFYLCASSPQGTREKLFFGSGTQLSVL.

The CDR3 bases are TGTGCCAGCAGCGTTCTATCAGATACGCAGTATTTT. Amino acids: CASSVLSDTQYF. V is TRBV9 and J is TRBJ2-3; D is unclear. The V end lost 2 bases, the J end lost 4 bases, and 5 bases lay between the germline ends. The CDR3 runs 12 residues. Per the germline V gene, CDR1 is SGDLS and CDR2 is YYNGEE.

V and J are TRBV19 and TRBJ1-4, with TRBD1 matching over 11 bases. After removal of 5 bases from V and 8 bases from J, the junction contained 4 bases not matched to a gene. The CDR3 runs to 14 residues. Germline V CDR1 and CDR2: LNHDA, SQIVND (reference sequence). The CDR3 sequence: CASSLRDRGEKLFF. For the CDR3, the DNA is TGTGCCAGTAGTCTCCGGGACAGGGGGGAAAAACTGTTTTTT.

The table lists this clone with a few counts. This chain uses TRBV3-1 (or the pseudogene TRBV3-2) with TRBJ1-2; 7 positions agree with TRBD1. The CDR3 sequence is 16 residues long. Germline CDR1 reads LGHDT; CDR2 reads YNNKEL (reference sequence). The V gene end was trimmed by 4 bases and the J gene end by 7 bases; junction bases not matched to a gene: 15. The chain's CDR3 is CASSPQSTTGVGGYTF. CDR3 nucleotide sequence: TGTGCCAGCAGCCCTCAATCCACCACAGGGGTTGGTGGCTACACCTTC.

The rearrangement uses TRBV19 and TRBJ1-5; D unresolved. The CDR3 is 15 residues long. Looked up from germline, CDR1 is LNHDA and CDR2 is SQIVND (reference sequence). Trimming shortened V by 3 bases and J by 4 bases, and 13 bases separated the two germline ends. CDR3 residues: CASSMRTRDNQPQHF. For the CDR3, the DNA is TGTGCCAGTAGTATGCGGACTAGGGATAATCAGCCCCAGCATTTT. The full variable domain, completed using reference TRBV19 and TRBJ1-5, is DGGITQSPKYLFRKEGQNVTLSCEQNLNHDAMYWYRQDPGQGLRLIYYSQIVNDFQKGDIAEGYSVSREKKESFPLTVTSAQKNPTAFYLCASSMRTRDNQPQHFGDGTRLSIL.

The rearrangement links TRBV12-5 to TRBJ2-7; no clear D gene. Germline CDR1 reads LGHNT; CDR2 reads FRNRAP. This CDR3 is 15 amino acids long. The V end was cut by 0 bases, the J end by 2 bases, with 11 bases between. In DNA form, the CDR3 reads TGTGCTAGTGGTTTGGTGCTTAGACAAGCCTACGAGCAGTACTTC. It yields the protein CASGLVLRQAYEQYF.

V gene TRBV4-1 combines with J gene TRBJ2-7, with D perhaps matching TRBD1 or TRBD2 (5 bases each). In germline, CDR1 is MGHRA, CDR2 YSYEKL. The CDR3 has 17 residues. Trimming took off 3 bases at V and 7 bases at J, with 25 bases between the two ends. CDR3 sequence reads: CASSHPSGVGTLVEQYF. Written as DNA, the CDR3 is TGCGCCAGCAGCCATCCCTCCGGGGTCGGGACCCTTGTGGAGCAGTACTTC.

The chain links TRBV7-8 to TRBJ2-4, with D perhaps being TRBD1 or TRBD2 (5 bases each). Germline V gene sequence: CDR1 SGHVS, CDR2 FQNEAQ. Deletions cut 3 bases from V and 1 base from J, with 7 bases between. There are 14 residues in the CDR3. DNA of the CDR3: TGTGCCAGCAGCTTCAGGGAGGCCAAAAACATTCAGTACTTC. Translated, it gives CASSFREAKNIQYF. Full variable domain (missing parts from reference TRBV7-8 and TRBJ2-4): GAGVSQSPRYKVAKRGQDVALRCDPISGHVSLFWYQQALGQGPEFLTYFQNEAQLDKSGLPSDRFFAERPEGSVSTLKIQRTQQEDSAVYLCASSFREAKNIQYFGAGTRLSVL.

This rearrangement joins TRBV3-1 (or the pseudogene TRBV3-2) to TRBJ1-6; a weak D match, TRBD1 (6 bases). The ends were cut back, 3 bases at V and 9 bases at J, with 12 bases in the middle. Germline V gene lookup returns CDR1 LGHDT and CDR2 YNNKEL (reference sequence). CDR3 length equals 14 residues. CDR3 loop: CASSQPGGGSPLHF. For the CDR3, the DNA is TGTGCCAGCAGCCAGCCTGGGGGCGGTTCACCCCTCCACTTT.

The gene calls are TRBV5-6 and TRBJ1-4; a possible D gene is TRBD1 (5 bases). This CDR3 has 14 residues. In germline, CDR1 is SGHDT, CDR2 YYEEEE. The germline V and J ends were trimmed by 7 bases and 5 bases, with 15 bases remaining between them. CDR3 in amino acids: CASFLQAVNEKLFF. CDR3 DNA: TGTGCCAGCTTTCTACAGGCTGTCAATGAAAAACTGTTTTTT.

The V and J genes are TRBV3-1 (or the pseudogene TRBV3-2) and TRBJ2-3; 14 bases line up with TRBD2. The CDR3 is made up of 20 amino acids. V shed 3 bases and J 0 bases; nucleotides not matched to a gene: 11. In germline, CDR1 is LGHDT, CDR2 YNNKEL (reference sequence). DNA of the CDR3: TGTGCCAGCAGCCATCATTCGGGACTAGCGGGAGTCCCTAGCACAGATACGCAGTATTTT. It yields the protein CASSHHSGLAGVPSTDTQYF.

This clone was observed a few times. V is TRBV11-3 and J is TRBJ2-7, with D possibly being TRBD1 (5 bases). V was cut by 7 bases and J by 6 bases, with 13 bases left in between. Looked up from germline, CDR1 is SGHNT and CDR2 is YENEEA. The CDR3 is made up of 12 amino acids. This CDR3 is CASIVPGFEQYF. Written as DNA, the CDR3 is TGTGCCAGCATCGTTCCAGGGTTCGAGCAGTACTTC.

The chain is built from TRBV14 and TRBJ2-3; the match to TRBD2 covers 9 bases. The CDR3 has 14 amino acids. Germline CDR1 and CDR2: SGHDN and FVKESK. V gave up 8 bases and J gave up 8 bases; unmatched junction bases: 11. In DNA form, the CDR3 reads TGTGCCAGCTCTGCAGGGGCGCGGGAGGGTACGCAGTATTTT. It codes for CASSAGAREGTQYF. Together with reference TRBV14 and TRBJ2-3, the CDR3 gives the full variable domain: EAGVTQFPSHSVIEKGQTVTLRCDPISGHDNLYWYRRVMGKEIKFLLHFVKESKQDESGMPNNRFLAERTGGTYSTLKVQPAELEDSGVYFCASSAGAREGTQYFGPGTRLTVL.

J is TRBJ2-7 and V is TRBV13, with unresolved D. The germline V and J ends were trimmed by 4 bases and 3 bases, with 7 bases remaining between them. Germline V gene lookup returns CDR1 PRHDT and CDR2 FYEKMQ (reference sequence). This CDR3 spans 12 amino acids. The CDR3 spells CASSSPGYEQYF. The CDR3 DNA follows: TGTGCCAGCAGCTCTCCAGGCTACGAGCAGTACTTC.